The next 13 T cell receptor beta chains were all read from a single sample in a study of cytomegalovirus exposure and HLA in healthy donors. PCR used 60 Vbeta primers and 13 Jbeta primers. Repertoires were generated with immunoSEQ multiplex PCR, while TCRdb's copy carries only in-frame clones and drops some. The top ten clones hold 0.71% of a sample with hundreds of thousands of clones, approximately 88% of them seen once. Sequencing was carried out using PBMCs. The receptors originated from a boy younger than 10 in good health and CMV-seronegative.

The chain combines TRBV7-3 with TRBJ1-5, with 7 nucleotides matching TRBD1. The CDR3 sequence is 15 residues long. The germline V gene encodes CDR1 SGHTA and CDR2 FQGTGA. V was pared by 2 bases and J by 0 bases, with 1 base of the junction left unmatched. The chain's CDR3 is CASSLDRVSNQPQHF. CDR3 coding DNA: TGTGCCAGCAGCTTAGACAGGGTTAGCAATCAGCCCCAGCATTTT.

A remark on this clone: Other DNA variants within this sample encode the same CDR3. CDR3 loop: CASSLGQPGELFF. The CDR3 coding sequence is TGTGCCAGCAGCTTGGGGCAGCCGGGGGAGCTGTTTTTT. The chain joins TRBV11-2 to TRBJ2-2; TRBD1 is a possible D gene (5 bases). Trimming left V 3 bases short and J 8 bases short, with 10 bases between. In germline, CDR1 is SGHAT, CDR2 FQNNGV. There are 13 residues in the CDR3. The full variable domain, in which reference TRBV11-2 and TRBJ2-2 provide the parts outside the CDR3, is EAGVAQSPRYKIIEKRQSVAFWCNPISGHATLYWYQQILGQGPKLLIQFQNNGVVDDSQLPKDRFSAERLKGVDSTLKIQPAKLEDSAVYLCASSLGQPGELFFGEGSRLTVL.

The V gene is TRBV6-4, the J gene TRBJ2-2; 7 nucleotides agree with TRBD2. This CDR3 contains 16 residues. With V trimmed by 3 bases and J by 1 base, 5 bases remained unmatched. Germline V lookup: CDR1 MRHNA, CDR2 SNTAGT. DNA for the CDR3: TGTGCCAGCAGTGAGTGGGGGGGACTGAACACCGGGGAGCTGTTTTTT. Residues: CASSEWGGLNTGELFF.

The chain joins TRBV21-1 to TRBJ1-5; no DNA check was done on the table's D call, TRBD1. TRBV21-1 is given as a pseudogene. This CDR3 has 15 residues. The CDR3 sequence is CASSKGQVGRQPQHF. For the CDR3, the DNA is TGTGCCAGCAGCAAAGGACAGGTCGGACGTCAGCCCCAGCATTTT.

The chain links TRBV27 to TRBJ1-3; D possibly corresponds to TRBD1 (6 bases). Germline V gene lookup returns CDR1 MNHEY and CDR2 SMNVEV (reference sequence). The germline V and J ends were trimmed by 0 bases and 0 bases, with 6 bases remaining between them. The CDR3 length is 15 residues. CDR3 DNA sequence: TGTGCCAGCAGTTTATCAGGGGGCTCTGGAAACACCATATATTTT. This codes for CASSLSGGSGNTIYF.

The V gene is TRBV4-1, the J gene TRBJ2-5; TRBD2 is a possible D gene (5 bases). Trimming removed 1 base at V and 2 bases at J, with 5 bases between. Germline V gives CDR1 MGHRA, CDR2 YSYEKL. The CDR3 spans 13 residues. For the CDR3, the DNA is TGCGCCAGCAGCCAAGGACTACAAGAGACCCAGTACTTC. Protein: CASSQGLQETQYF.

The gene calls are TRBV5-1 and TRBJ2-3; maybe TRBD1 (5 bases). This CDR3 has 13 residues. Trimming took 0 bases from V and 4 from J, leaving 6 bases between them. Germline lookup yields CDR1 SGHRS and CDR2 YFSETQ. DNA for the CDR3: TGCGCCAGCAGCTTGGTCAGGGCAGATACGCAGTATTTT. Protein sequence: CASSLVRADTQYF.

The chain combines TRBV7-9 with TRBJ2-3; 7 positions match TRBD2. The CDR3 loop spans 16 amino acids. CDR1 and CDR2 (germline): SEHNR, FQNEAQ (reference sequence). The V segment lost 1 base and the J segment 0 bases; nucleotides outside the gene matches: 4. Here the CDR3 reads CASSLEGGGSTDTQYF. In DNA form, the CDR3 reads TGTGCCAGCAGCTTAGAAGGCGGGGGTAGCACAGATACGCAGTATTTT.

The V and J genes are TRBV5-1 and TRBJ2-6, with 8 bases that match TRBD1. V lost 1 base and J lost 9; bases outside the gene matches: 9. The CDR3 is made up of 16 amino acids. Germline assignment: CDR1 SGHRS and CDR2 YFSETQ. CDR3 coding DNA: TGCGCCAGCAGCTTGTACTCCGGACAGGGCGTCAACGTCCTGACTTTC. It codes for CASSLYSGQGVNVLTF.

This clone was observed once. This sequence joins TRBV10-3 and TRBJ1-1, with 7 bases identical to TRBD1. The V segment lost 8 bases and the J segment 1 base; nucleotides outside the gene matches: 7. The CDR3 is 14 residues long. Per the germline V gene, CDR1 is ENHRY and CDR2 is SYGVKD. The DNA for the CDR3 is TGTGCCATCGGGGGACAGCCCACGAACACTGAAGCTTTCTTT. It codes for CAIGGQPTNTEAFF.

This clone was recorded only once. The gene calls are TRBV29-1 and TRBJ2-4; tentative D call: TRBD2 (6 bases). Germline V gene sequence: CDR1 SQVTM, CDR2 ANQGSEA. This CDR3 region has 11 residues. V was shortened by 8 bases and J by 12 bases, with 17 bases between the two germline ends. The CDR3 reads CSPGLREAQYF. In DNA form, the CDR3 reads TGCAGCCCGGGACTCCGTGAGGCTCAGTACTTC.

The CDR3 region is CASSIDPLQGALDEQYF. The CDR3 DNA reads TGTGCCAGTAGTATAGATCCCTTACAGGGGGCTTTGGACGAGCAGTACTTC. The chain combines TRBV19 with TRBJ2-7, with TRBD1 matching 9 bases. The CDR3 is made up of 17 amino acids. Germline V lookup: CDR1 LNHDA, CDR2 SQIVND (reference sequence). The ends lost 0 bases at V and 5 bases at J; junction bases unmatched: 11.

The V gene is TRBV7-2, the J gene TRBJ2-3; maybe TRBD2 (5 bases). Germline V gives CDR1 SGHTA, CDR2 FQGNSA. V lost 5 bases to trimming and J lost 6 bases, with 18 bases between them. The CDR3 length is 15 residues. In DNA form, the CDR3 reads TGTGCCAGCAGCCTCTACGCGGGTTCCCCGGATACGCAGTATTTT. Its protein product is CASSLYAGSPDTQYF.